What follows describes a single T cell receptor (beta chain). The data derive from a study of T cells expressing NK-cell markers. CDR3 size: 15 residues. Per germline, CDR1 DFQATT and CDR2 SNEGSKA (reference sequence). TCRdb re-called the 5' RACE reads and shows each CDR3 protein once, DNA omitted. The listing records 300,000 or so distinct CDR3 sequences. The chain carries TRBV20-1 and TRBJ2-2; TCRdb names TRBD1, which stays unverified in the absence of DNA. The sample taken for sequencing was blood T cells: a sorted CD56 or NKG2C T cell subset, CD4+ or CD8+ T cells, or bulk PBMC T cells (not recorded which). The sequence came from a woman between 18 and 70 years old in good health. CDR3 protein: CSARSDRGNTGELFF.